The TCR beta chain under discussion was sequenced for a study of blood T cell repertoires in COVID-19 (dated by TCRdb to 2019 to 2021). Context from the whole study: The collaborator samples originated in the United States, Italy and Spain and spanned the acute and convalescent phases of COVID-19. The prospective study material was composed of cDNA or gDNA derived from T cells, B-cell-depleted T cells, or PBMCs. The dataset comprised deeply sampled blood TCRbeta repertoires from subjects exposed to, actively infected with, or recovered from COVID-19. The repertoires were released in a freely available public database meant as a resource for research on the immune response to SARS-CoV-2. The samples were drawn from two sources: the first 160 participants of the ongoing ImmuneRACE study, and 1,000 to 1,500 subjects contributed by 6 global collaborators. Nearly every sample came with metadata listing a de-identified subject ID, COVID-19 status, age in years and sex. Where HLA class I and class II types were available, the types were taken from metadata supplied by the sample provider, not from assay-based typing.

The collaborating institutions used their own protocols to collect whole blood in K2EDTA tubes. Collaborator samples were shipped for TCRbeta analysis as frozen whole blood, isolated PBMCs, or DNA extracted from either sample type. CDR1 is given as MDHEN and CDR2 as SYDVKM, both from the germline V gene. V loses 6 bases of germline sequence and J loses 0 bases, and the interval between the two ends is 8 bases. Its CDR3 holds 13 amino acids, cysteine through phenylalanine. Left in the record is the CDR3 DNA by itself, 39 bases read in frame from the first base. Study-wide conclusions, independent of this receptor: The quantity of clinical and demographic metadata differed by source and by participant and was supplied without curation.

TCRbeta CDR3 regions were amplified from genomic DNA by means of the immunoSEQ Assay, a bias-controlled multiplex PCR. For the original study's pipeline: The number of nucleated cells in each sample was estimated from the amplification of reference gene primers within the assay. Sequence reads were collapsed and filtered to measure the absolute abundance of every unique TCRbeta CDR3 rearrangement. Productive Simpson clonality was computed per sample as the square root of Simpson's diversity index over productive rearrangements. TCRdb re-hosts the immuneACCESS table, in-frame sequences only. Its copies lack some clones; in the studies checked, an unresolved V gene accounts for under half of them, and the cause for the rest is not known. That table supplies the V and J calls and clone size; D and trimming were determined from the DNA. The sample data list some 180,000 clones, and 76% of these were observed just once. The ten largest clones add up to approximately 8.6% of the sample.

As concerns this clone: The antigen it binds to is not known. Base qualities are missing; no much larger clone stands one base away.

This clonotype was obtained from a woman between 50 and 59 years old with active or convalescent COVID-19. The chain employs TRBV28 and TRBJ1-2, with the D gene call left open. The sample was peripheral blood. The encoded CDR3 is CASSLLTNYGYTF. Read as DNA, the sequence is TGTGCCAGCAGCTTACTTACTAACTATGGCTACACCTTC.